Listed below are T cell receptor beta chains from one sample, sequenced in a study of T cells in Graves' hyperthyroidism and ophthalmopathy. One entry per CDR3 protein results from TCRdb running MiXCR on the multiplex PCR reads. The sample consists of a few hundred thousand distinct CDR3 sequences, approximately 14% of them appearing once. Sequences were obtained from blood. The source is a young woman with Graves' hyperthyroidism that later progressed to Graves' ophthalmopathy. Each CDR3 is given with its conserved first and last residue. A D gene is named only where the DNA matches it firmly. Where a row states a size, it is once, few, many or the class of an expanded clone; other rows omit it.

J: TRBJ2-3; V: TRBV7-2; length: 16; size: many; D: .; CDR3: CASSHTGLTSTDTQYF; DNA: TGTGCCAGCAGCCATACGGGACTGACTAGCACAGATACGCAGTATTTT
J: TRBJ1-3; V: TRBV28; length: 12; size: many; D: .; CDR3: CASTPEGLTIYF; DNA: TGTGCCAGCACCCCAGAGGGGCTCACCATATATTTT
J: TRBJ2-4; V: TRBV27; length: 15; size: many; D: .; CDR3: CASSFSAGTKNIQYF; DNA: TGTGCCAGCAGTTTTTCTGCAGGGACCAAAAACATTCAGTACTTC
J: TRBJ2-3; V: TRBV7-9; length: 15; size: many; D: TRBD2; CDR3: CASTTSGSVADTQYF; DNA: TGTGCCAGCACGACTAGCGGGAGTGTCGCAGATACGCAGTATTTT
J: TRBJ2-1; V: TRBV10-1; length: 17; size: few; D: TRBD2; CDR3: CASSKGGLAGHYNEQFF; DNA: TGCGCCAGCAGCAAAGGAGGCCTAGCGGGGCACTACAATGAGCAGTTCTTC
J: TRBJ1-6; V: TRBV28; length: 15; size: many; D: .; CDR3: CASSSFMNNLSPLHF; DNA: TGTGCCAGCAGTTCCTTCATGAACAATTTGTCACCCCTCCACTTT
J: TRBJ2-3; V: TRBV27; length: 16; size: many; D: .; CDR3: CASSMTRGTSTDTQYF; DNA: TGTGCCAGCAGTATGACTAGGGGTACTAGCACAGATACGCAGTATTTT
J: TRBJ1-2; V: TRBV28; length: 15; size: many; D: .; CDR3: CASSSTRKTAYGYTF; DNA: TGTGCCAGCAGCTCCACCAGAAAGACGGCCTATGGCTACACCTTC
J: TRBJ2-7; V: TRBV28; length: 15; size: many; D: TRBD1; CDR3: CASSYHGQGANEQYF; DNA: TGTGCCAGCAGTTACCACGGACAGGGGGCCAACGAGCAGTACTTC
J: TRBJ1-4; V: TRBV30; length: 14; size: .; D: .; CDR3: CAWVPGTFSEKLFF; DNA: TGTGCCTGGGTTCCCGGGACGTTCAGTGAAAAACTGTTTTTT
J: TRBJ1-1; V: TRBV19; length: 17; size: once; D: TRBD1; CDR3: CASSWDRDRGRNTEAFF; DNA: TGTGCCAGTAGTTGGGACCGGGACAGGGGGCGGAACACTGAAGCTTTCTTT
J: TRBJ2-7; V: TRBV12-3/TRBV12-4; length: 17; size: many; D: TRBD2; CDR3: CASSAPPRTSGKYEQYF; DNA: TGTGCCAGCAGTGCCCCACCGCGGACTAGCGGGAAGTACGAGCAGTACTTC
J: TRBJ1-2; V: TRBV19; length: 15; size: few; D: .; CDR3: CASSEVGTSVYGYTF; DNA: TGTGCCAGTAGCGAAGTAGGGACATCGGTCTATGGCTACACCTTC
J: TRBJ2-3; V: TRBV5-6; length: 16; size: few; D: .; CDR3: CASSLWGVGLTDTQYF; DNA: TGTGCCAGCAGTCTCTGGGGGGTAGGACTCACAGATACGCAGTATTTT
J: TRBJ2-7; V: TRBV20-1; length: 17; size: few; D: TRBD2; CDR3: CSASNRLWASGSYEQYF; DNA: TGCAGTGCTAGTAATAGACTGTGGGCTAGCGGATCCTACGAGCAGTACTTC
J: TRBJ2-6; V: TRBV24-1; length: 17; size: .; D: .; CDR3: CATSDSTRRSGANVLTF; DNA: TGTGCCACCAGTGATTCCACTCGGCGCTCTGGGGCCAACGTCCTGACTTTC
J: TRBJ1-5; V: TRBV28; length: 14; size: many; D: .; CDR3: CASSSQGGGQPQHF; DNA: TGTGCCAGCAGTTCCCAGGGTGGAGGTCAGCCCCAGCATTTT
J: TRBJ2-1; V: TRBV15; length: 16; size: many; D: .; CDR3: CATSRLKGVIDNEQFF; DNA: TGTGCCACCAGCAGACTTAAGGGGGTAATTGACAATGAGCAGTTCTTC
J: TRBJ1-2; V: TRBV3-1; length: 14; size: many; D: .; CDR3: CASSQDQEVSGYTF; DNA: TGTGCCAGCAGCCAAGACCAAGAAGTCAGTGGCTACACCTTC
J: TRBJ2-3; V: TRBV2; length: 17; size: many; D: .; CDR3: CASSEALRQVAADTQYF; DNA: TGTGCCAGCAGTGAAGCGCTTCGACAGGTGGCCGCAGATACGCAGTATTTT
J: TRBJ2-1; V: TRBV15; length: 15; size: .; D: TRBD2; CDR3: CATSRVGGRGNEQFF; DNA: TGTGCCACCAGCAGAGTGGGCGGGAGGGGGAATGAGCAGTTCTTC
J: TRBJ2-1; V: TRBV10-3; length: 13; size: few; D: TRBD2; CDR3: CASLGSAGGEQFF; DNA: TGTGCCAGCCTGGGATCAGCGGGAGGGGAGCAGTTCTTC
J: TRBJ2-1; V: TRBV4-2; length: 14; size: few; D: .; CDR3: CASSQGGEGNEQFF; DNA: TGTGCCAGCAGCCAAGGTGGCGAGGGCAATGAGCAGTTCTTC
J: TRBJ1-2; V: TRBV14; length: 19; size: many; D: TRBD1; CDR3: CASSPLPGQGIVQNYGYTF; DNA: TGTGCCAGCAGCCCATTACCGGGACAGGGGATCGTACAGAACTATGGCTACACCTTC
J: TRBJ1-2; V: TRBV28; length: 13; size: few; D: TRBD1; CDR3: CASSFGQGLGYTF; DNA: TGTGCCAGCAGTTTCGGACAGGGGTTGGGCTACACCTTC
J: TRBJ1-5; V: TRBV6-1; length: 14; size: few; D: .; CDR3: CASRNQGWSQPQHF; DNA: TGTGCCAGCCGGAATCAGGGATGGTCTCAGCCCCAGCATTTT
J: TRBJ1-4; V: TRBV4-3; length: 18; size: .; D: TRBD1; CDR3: CASSQDTPTGATNEKLFF; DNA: TGCGCCAGCAGCCAAGATACCCCGACAGGGGCAACTAATGAAAAACTGTTTTTT
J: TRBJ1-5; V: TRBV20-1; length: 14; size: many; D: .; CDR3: CSATAGPSNQPQHF; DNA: TGCAGTGCTACGGCAGGGCCCAGCAATCAGCCCCAGCATTTT
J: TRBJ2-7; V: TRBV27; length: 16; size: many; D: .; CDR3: CASSPKRPGAGYEQYF; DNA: TGTGCCAGCAGTCCGAAACGTCCCGGGGCGGGCTACGAGCAGTACTTC
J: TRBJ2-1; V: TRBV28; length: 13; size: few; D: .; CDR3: CASSFVGSHEQFF; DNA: TGTGCCAGCAGTTTCGTGGGGTCCCATGAGCAGTTCTTC
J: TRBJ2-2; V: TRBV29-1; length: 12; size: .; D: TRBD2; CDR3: CSGGLAVGELFF; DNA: TGCAGCGGGGGACTAGCGGTCGGGGAGCTGTTTTTT
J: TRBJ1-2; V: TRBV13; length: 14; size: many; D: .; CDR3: CASSLGGSGFGYTF; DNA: TGTGCCAGCAGCTTAGGAGGCAGTGGGTTTGGCTACACCTTC
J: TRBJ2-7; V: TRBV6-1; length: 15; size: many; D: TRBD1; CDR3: CASRNPGQGIYEQYF; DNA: TGTGCCAGCAGAAATCCGGGACAGGGGATCTACGAGCAGTACTTC
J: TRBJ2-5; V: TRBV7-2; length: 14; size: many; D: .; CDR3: CASSLSPALETQYF; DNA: TGTGCCAGCAGCTTAAGCCCTGCGCTTGAGACCCAGTACTTC
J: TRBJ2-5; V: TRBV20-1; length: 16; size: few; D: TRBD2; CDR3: CSAPGLAGGPSETQYF; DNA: TGCAGTGCTCCTGGACTAGCGGGAGGGCCCTCGGAGACCCAGTACTTC
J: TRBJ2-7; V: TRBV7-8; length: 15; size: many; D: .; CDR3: CASSLVSGPLPEQYF; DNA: TGTGCCAGCAGCTTAGTGTCGGGGCCTTTGCCCGAGCAGTACTTC
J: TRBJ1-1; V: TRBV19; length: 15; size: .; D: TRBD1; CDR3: CASTNIRDRGTEAFF; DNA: TGTGCCAGTACCAATATCCGGGACAGGGGGACTGAAGCTTTCTTT
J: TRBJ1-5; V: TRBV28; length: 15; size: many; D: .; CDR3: CASSFSHAAYQPQHF; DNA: TGTGCCAGCAGTTTTTCGCATGCAGCTTATCAGCCCCAGCATTTT
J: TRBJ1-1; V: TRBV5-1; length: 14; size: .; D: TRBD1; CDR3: CASRDRGSNTEAFF; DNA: TGCGCCAGCAGGGACAGGGGATCGAACACTGAAGCTTTCTTT
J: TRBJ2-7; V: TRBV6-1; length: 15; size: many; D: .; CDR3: CASSGGPQGTYEQYF; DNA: TGTGCCAGCAGTGGTGGGCCACAAGGAACCTACGAGCAGTACTTC
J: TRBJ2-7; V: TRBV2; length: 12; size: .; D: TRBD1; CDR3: CAAGQGSYEQYF; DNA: TGTGCGGCGGGACAGGGGTCCTACGAGCAGTACTTC
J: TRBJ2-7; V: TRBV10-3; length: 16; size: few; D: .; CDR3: CAISTSGTPSSYEQYF; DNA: TGTGCCATCAGTACCTCCGGGACTCCAAGCTCCTACGAGCAGTACTTC
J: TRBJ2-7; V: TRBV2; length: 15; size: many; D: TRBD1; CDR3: CASSSYRDRRYEQYF; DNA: TGTGCCAGCAGTTCTTACCGGGACAGGCGGTACGAGCAGTACTTC
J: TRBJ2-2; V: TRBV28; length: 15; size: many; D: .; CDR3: CASSLIRGTTGELFF; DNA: TGTGCCAGCAGTTTAATAAGGGGGACCACCGGGGAGCTGTTTTTT
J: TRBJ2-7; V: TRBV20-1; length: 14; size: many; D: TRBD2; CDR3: CSDEGLAGPGGQYF; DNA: TGCAGTGACGAGGGACTAGCGGGACCGGGCGGGCAGTACTTC
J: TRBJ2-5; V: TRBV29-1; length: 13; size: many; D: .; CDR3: CSVGLRLYETQYF; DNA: TGCAGCGTTGGGTTACGTCTTTATGAGACCCAGTACTTC
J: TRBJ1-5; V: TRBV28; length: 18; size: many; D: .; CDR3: CASSLSRGEQGMGQPQHF; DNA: TGTGCCAGCAGTCTCTCTCGGGGCGAACAGGGCATGGGTCAGCCCCAGCATTTT
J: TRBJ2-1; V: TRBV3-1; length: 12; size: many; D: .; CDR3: CASSLIYNEQFF; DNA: TGTGCCAGCAGCCTCATCTACAATGAGCAGTTCTTC
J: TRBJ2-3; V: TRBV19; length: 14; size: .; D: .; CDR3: CASSMSGPTDTQYF; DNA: TGTGCCAGTAGTATGTCGGGGCCCACAGATACGCAGTATTTT
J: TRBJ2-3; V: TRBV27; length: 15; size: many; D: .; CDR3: CASSLIGGSTDTQYF; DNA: TGTGCCAGCAGTTTAATTGGTGGGAGCACAGATACGCAGTATTTT
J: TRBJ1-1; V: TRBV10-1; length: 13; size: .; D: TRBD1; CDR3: CASSGQGYTEAFF; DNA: TGCGCCAGCAGTGGACAGGGTTACACTGAAGCTTTCTTT
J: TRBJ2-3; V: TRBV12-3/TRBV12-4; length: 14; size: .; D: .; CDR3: CASNLGPSTDTQYF; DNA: TGTGCCAGCAACCTGGGACCTAGCACAGATACGCAGTATTTT